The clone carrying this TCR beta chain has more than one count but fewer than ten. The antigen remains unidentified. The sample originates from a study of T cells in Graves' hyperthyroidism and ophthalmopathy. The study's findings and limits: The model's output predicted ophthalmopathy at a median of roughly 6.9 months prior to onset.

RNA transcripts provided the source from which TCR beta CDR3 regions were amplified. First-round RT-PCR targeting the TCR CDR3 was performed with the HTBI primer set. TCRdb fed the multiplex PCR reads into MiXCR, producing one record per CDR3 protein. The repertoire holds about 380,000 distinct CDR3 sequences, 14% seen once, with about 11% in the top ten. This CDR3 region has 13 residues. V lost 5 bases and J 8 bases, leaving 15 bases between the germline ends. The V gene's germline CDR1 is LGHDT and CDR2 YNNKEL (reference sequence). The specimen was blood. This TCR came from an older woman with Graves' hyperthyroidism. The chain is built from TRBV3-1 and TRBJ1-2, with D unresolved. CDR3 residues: CASSLETVQGYTF. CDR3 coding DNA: TGTGCCAGCAGCTTAGAGACGGTGCAAGGCTACACCTTC.